Following are 14 T cell receptor beta chains from one sample sequenced in a study of human T cells and chemical hapten exposure. Noted time point: patch test 1, 2 weeks after DPC sensitization. Treatment given: therapeutic diphenylcyclopropenone sensitization with weekly scalp DPC. The template was total RNA from unfractionated whole blood. MiXCR was run by TCRdb on the RACE reads, yielding one entry per CDR3 protein. The sample has roughly 34,000 distinct CDR3 sequences; around 6.5% are singletons. Sequencing used whole blood, obtained in connection with sensitization to the hapten diphenylcyclopropenone (DPC). These receptors were collected from a woman between 25 and 40 years old with alopecia areata. Some clones in this sample may be carry-over from other donors' samples.

J is TRBJ1-1 and V is TRBV3-1; possibly TRBD1 for D (6 bases). The germline V gene encodes CDR1 LGHDT and CDR2 YNNKEL (reference sequence). This CDR3 spans 12 amino acids. V was cut by 3 bases and J by 13 bases, with 15 bases left in between. The CDR3 here is CASSQGASLGFF. The CDR3 bases are TGTGCCAGCAGCCAGGGGGCAAGTTTGGGTTTCTTT.

There are many counts of this clonotype. The chain uses TRBV6-2 or TRBV6-3 and TRBJ2-3; the match to TRBD2 covers 7 bases. The CDR3 sequence is 15 residues long. J gave up 0 bases and V 5 bases, and 5 bases lay outside the gene matches. Per germline, CDR1 MNHEY and CDR2 SVGEGT. DNA for the CDR3: TGTGCCAGCAGTCCCCGGGGAGGGAGCACAGATACGCAGTATTTT. Translating gives CASSPRGGSTDTQYF.

This clonotype was counted ten times or more. The chain employs TRBV12-3 or TRBV12-4 and TRBJ2-5, with D uncertain. V lost 2 bases, J lost 1 base, and 5 bases lay in between. The CDR3 runs 13 residues. The CDR3 nucleotides read TGTGCCAGCAGTTTACGACGCCAAGAGACCCAGTACTTC. This encodes CASSLRRQETQYF.

The chain couples TRBV24-1 to TRBJ2-3; no definite D call. The V gene's germline CDR1 is KGHDR and CDR2 SFDVKD. Trimming pared 4 bases from V and 0 bases from J, leaving 13 bases between. The CDR3 is made up of 16 amino acids. CDR3 protein: CATSDTRAASTDTQYF. For the CDR3, the DNA is TGTGCCACCAGTGACACCCGGGCCGCCAGCACAGATACGCAGTATTTT.

This clonotype was found a few times. For the CDR3, the DNA is TGCGCCAGCAGCCAAGAACAGGGTGGCGGAAAACTGTTTTTT. Translating it yields CASSQEQGGGKLFF. V gene TRBV4-3 combines with J gene TRBJ1-4, with D possibly being TRBD1 (6 bases). Germline CDR1 is LGHNA and CDR2 is YSLEER. The CDR3 has 14 residues. Trimming pared 0 bases from V and 10 bases from J, leaving 12 bases between.

This clonotype was seen at least ten times. The CDR3 reads CAALGQGGDTEAFF. The CDR3 DNA sequence: TGTGCCGCCCTCGGACAAGGGGGGGACACTGAAGCTTTCTTT. The chain employs TRBV10-3 and TRBJ1-1; maybe TRBD1 (6 bases). CDR3 size: 14 residues. V was cut by 11 bases and J by 3 bases, with 19 bases left in between. Germline lookup yields CDR1 ENHRY and CDR2 SYGVKD.

The chain is built from TRBV30 and TRBJ2-7; tentative D call: TRBD2 (5 bases). This CDR3 comprises 12 residues. Trimming took 2 bases from V and 4 from J, leaving 9 bases between them. Looked up from germline, CDR1 is GTSNPN and CDR2 is SVGIG (reference sequence). CDR3 in amino acids: CAWSPGGYEQYF. The DNA for the CDR3 is TGTGCCTGGAGTCCCGGAGGTTACGAGCAGTACTTC.

This clonotype was recorded many times. The DNA for the CDR3 is TGTGCCTGGTCTGGGGACACACCGATGCGAGGCTACACCTTC. This gives the protein CAWSGDTPMRGYTF. This sequence joins TRBV30 and TRBJ1-2, with TRBD1 as a possible D gene (6 bases). The CDR3 runs 14 residues. Germline-derived CDR1 and CDR2 are GTSNPN and SVGIG (reference sequence). The ends were cut back, 5 bases at V and 8 bases at J, with 21 bases in the middle.

This clonotype was counted only a few times. This chain links TRBV28 with TRBJ2-3; tentatively, D is TRBD1 (5 bases). The CDR3 covers 15 residues. Trimming pared 1 base from V and 3 bases from J, leaving 11 bases between. Germline V gene data show CDR1 as MDHEN and CDR2 as SYDVKM. CDR3 in amino acids: CASSLSQGWTDTQYF. The CDR3 DNA sequence: TGTGCCAGCAGTTTATCCCAGGGATGGACAGATACGCAGTATTTT.

This clonotype has ten or more counts. The rearrangement links TRBV28 to TRBJ1-4; D is uncertain. V was trimmed by 8 bases and J by 7 bases, leaving 8 bases between them. Germline loops: CDR1 MDHEN, CDR2 SYDVKM. The CDR3 totals 11 residues. CDR3 sequence (DNA): TGTGCCAGCGGGAGTGGTGAAAAACTGTTTTTT. It encodes CASGSGEKLFF.

This chain links TRBV19 with TRBJ2-4; D might be TRBD2 (6 bases). The CDR3 is 15 amino acids. Per the germline V gene, CDR1 is LNHDA and CDR2 is SQIVND (reference sequence). With 0 bases removed from V and 8 bases from J, the gap between germline ends came to 14 bases. DNA for the CDR3: TGTGCCAGTAGTATAGATCGAGGACGGAGGGACATTCAGTACTTC. It encodes CASSIDRGRRDIQYF.

The sample holds many counts of this clonotype. The chain carries TRBV20-1 and TRBJ2-5, with D tentatively TRBD2 (5 bases). The CDR3 consists of 15 residues. CDR1 and CDR2 from the germline V gene are DFQATT and SNEGSKA (reference sequence). V dropped 1 base and J dropped 5 bases, with 17 bases sitting between them. CDR3 in DNA: TGCAGTGCTAGAGGTGCAGCGGTCCGCCCGGAGACCCAGTACTTC. Translation: CSARGAAVRPETQYF.

There are many counts of this clonotype. The rearrangement joins TRBV28 to TRBJ1-4; no definite D call. The CDR3 totals 12 residues. Deletions cut 6 bases from V and 7 bases from J, with 9 bases between. Germline lookup yields CDR1 MDHEN and CDR2 SYDVKM. The CDR3 region is CASSLGGEKLFF. The CDR3 coding sequence is TGTGCCAGCAGCCTGGGAGGTGAAAAACTGTTTTTT.

This clonotype was observed a handful of times. The rearrangement joins TRBV7-2 to TRBJ2-1, with D maybe TRBD1 (5 bases). Trimming took 5 bases from V and 0 from J, leaving 11 bases between them. Germline CDR1 reads SGHTA; CDR2 reads FQGNSA. The CDR3 has 15 amino acids. This CDR3 reads CASSQDRSSYNEQFF. CDR3 DNA sequence: TGTGCCAGCAGCCAAGACAGAAGCTCCTACAATGAGCAGTTCTTC.